The next 25 T cell receptor beta chains were all read from a single sample in a study of T cells in tumors after PD-1 blockade. Only in-frame clones appear in the TCRdb table, and some are missing; sequencing was by immunoSEQ multiplex PCR. This table has around 13,000 clones, 63% appearing once. Source: tumor tissue, taken before anti-PD-1 treatment. The receptors come from a human donor with cutaneous squamous cell carcinoma.

This clone is medium-sized in the sample. The rearrangement links TRBV28 to TRBJ2-4; D tentatively fits TRBD1 or TRBD2 (6 bases each). CDR1 is MDHEN, CDR2 SYDVKM, per germline. CDR3 size: 16 residues. V was pared by 1 base and J by 8 bases, with 18 bases between. CDR3 sequence reads: CASSLSDTLRGDIQYF. Here the CDR3 DNA reads TGTGCCAGCAGTTTATCCGATACGTTGAGGGGGGACATTCAGTACTTC.

J is TRBJ2-2 and V is TRBV5-1; D unresolved. The germline V gene has CDR1 SGHRS and CDR2 YFSETQ. V shed 0 bases and J shed 4 bases, with 10 bases lying between them. CDR3 length: 15 residues. The CDR3 nucleotides are TGCGCCAGCAGCTTGGACAGCGCCGCCACCGGGGAGCTGTTTTTT. Its translation: CASSLDSAATGELFF.

This clone was observed a handful of times. The rearrangement links TRBV7-8 to TRBJ2-3; no reliable D call. The CDR3 covers 12 residues. V gave up 1 base and J gave up 5 bases, with 4 bases separating them. Per germline, CDR1 SGHVS and CDR2 FQNEAQ. The CDR3: CASSLGLDTQYF. The CDR3 nucleotides read TGTGCCAGCAGCTTAGGGTTAGATACGCAGTATTTT.

CDR3 region: CASSYPSGSRELFF. The CDR3 coding sequence is TGTGCCAGCAGCTACCCGAGCGGGAGTCGGGAGCTGTTTTTT. This chain uses TRBV5-6 with TRBJ2-2; 8 nucleotides line up with TRBD2. The germline V gene has CDR1 SGHDT and CDR2 YYEEEE. The CDR3 length is 14 residues. V lost 3 bases to trimming and J lost 9 bases; unmatched junction nucleotides: 7.

The DNA for the CDR3 is TGCGCCAGCAGCAGGGACAGGTCCGAAGCTTTCTTT. The encoded protein is CASSRDRSEAFF. The V gene is TRBV5-1, the J gene TRBJ1-1; TRBD1 agrees at 8 bases. Germline V CDR1 and CDR2: SGHRS, YFSETQ. CDR3 length: 12 amino acids. Losses at the gene ends were 4 bases for V and 8 bases for J; bases not matched to a gene: 4. The full variable domain, rest sourced from reference TRBV5-1 and TRBJ1-1, is KAGVTQTPRYLIKTRGQQVTLSCSPISGHRSVSWYQQTPGQGLQFLFEYFSETQRNKGNFPGRFSGRQFSNSRSEMNVSTLELGDSALYLCASSRDRSEAFFGQGTRLTVV.

This clone is labeled as medium-sized. This rearrangement joins TRBV5-1 to TRBJ2-1; D is uncertain. CDR3 length: 15 residues. Germline V CDR1 and CDR2: SGHRS, YFSETQ. V dropped 2 bases and J dropped 1 base, with 10 bases sitting between them. The CDR3 here is CASSFLVTSYNEQFF. For the CDR3, the DNA is TGCGCCAGCAGCTTCCTAGTAACGTCCTACAATGAGCAGTTCTTC.

This clone turned up a few times. The chain carries TRBV27 and TRBJ2-7, with D perhaps TRBD1 (6 bases). Germline CDR1 MNHEY, CDR2 SMNVEV (reference sequence). V lost 5 bases, J lost 7 bases, and 21 bases lay in between. This CDR3 region has 15 residues. The CDR3 loop is CASSRPGTPYREQYF. The CDR3 DNA follows: TGTGCCAGCAGTCGCCCCGGGACACCGTACCGGGAGCAGTACTTC.

This rearrangement joins TRBV29-1 to TRBJ1-1; D uncertain. The CDR3 length is 13 residues. Germline CDR1 is SQVTM and CDR2 is ANQGSEA. V was shortened by 4 bases and J by 0 bases, with 9 bases between the two germline ends. The CDR3 DNA is TGCAGCGTTGTGACACAAATGAACACTGAAGCTTTCTTT. As protein: CSVVTQMNTEAFF.

This chain joins TRBV4-1 and TRBJ2-2, with 7 nucleotides matching TRBD2. The CDR3 is made up of 17 amino acids. The V segment lost 1 base and the J segment 0 bases; nucleotides outside the gene matches: 5. CDR1 is MGHRA and CDR2 is YSYEKL in the germline V gene. DNA of the CDR3: TGCGCCAGCAGCCAAGTAGCGAGCGGGACGAACACCGGGGAGCTGTTTTTT. It encodes CASSQVASGTNTGELFF.

V and J are TRBV5-1 and TRBJ2-7; 9 nucleotides agree with TRBD1. Looked up from germline, CDR1 is SGHRS and CDR2 is YFSETQ. This CDR3 region has 16 residues. V shed 0 bases and J 2 bases; nucleotides not matched to a gene: 6. The chain's CDR3 is CASSLGTGGHTYEQYF. The CDR3 DNA sequence: TGCGCCAGCAGCTTGGGAACAGGGGGCCATACCTACGAGCAGTACTTC.

This clone was counted a few times. This chain uses TRBV5-1 with TRBJ1-5; 7 nucleotides line up with TRBD1. Germline trimming cut 1 base from V and 1 base from J; bases unmatched to any gene: 2. CDR3 length: 15 amino acids. From germline, CDR1 is SGHRS and CDR2 YFSETQ. The CDR3 loop is CASSLTGESNQPQHF. CDR3 nucleotide sequence: TGCGCCAGCAGCTTGACAGGGGAGAGCAATCAGCCCCAGCATTTT.

The chain is built from TRBV6-2 or TRBV6-3 and TRBJ1-5, with a tentative D call TRBD1 (6 bases). V was pared by 0 bases and J by 0 bases, with 12 bases between. CDR1 and CDR2 (germline): MNHEY, SVGEGT. This CDR3 contains 17 residues. The CDR3 DNA follows: TGTGCCAGCAGTTACTCTTGGACAGTTGATAGCAATCAGCCCCAGCATTTT. This encodes CASSYSWTVDSNQPQHF.

This clone was seen a handful of times. The junction differs from germline at one of its ends, possibly a read error. The CDR3 sequence: CASSFGKDRVF. The CDR3 nucleotides read TGTGCCAGCAGTTTTGGGAAGGACAGAGTTTTT. The chain has TRBV12-3 or TRBV12-4 and TRBJ1-3; the D gene is possibly TRBD1 (6 bases). This CDR3 is built from 11 residues.

The J gene is TRBJ2-5, the V gene TRBV12-3 or TRBV12-4, with D perhaps TRBD2 (6 bases). The CDR3 is made up of 13 amino acids. V lost 3 bases to trimming and J lost 4 bases, with 9 bases between them. The CDR3 is CASSFGGLETQYF. The CDR3 region has the DNA TGTGCCAGCAGTTTTGGAGGGCTAGAGACCCAGTACTTC.

The rearrangement uses TRBV2 and TRBJ1-2; D is ambiguous. This CDR3 contains 13 residues. Trimming cost V 3 bases and J 4 bases, with 9 bases left between them. Germline assignment: CDR1 SNHLY and CDR2 FYNNEI. This CDR3 reads CASSEAPPYGYTF. The CDR3 DNA reads TGTGCCAGCAGTGAGGCCCCACCCTATGGCTACACCTTC.

By share of the sample, this clone is medium-sized. Other DNA sequences in the sample encode the same CDR3. The chain joins TRBV28 to TRBJ2-3; 8 bases are a match to TRBD2. Per germline, CDR1 MDHEN and CDR2 SYDVKM. There are 14 residues in the CDR3. The ends lost 3 bases at V and 3 bases at J; junction bases unmatched: 2. Written as DNA, the CDR3 is TGTGCCAGCAGTTTCGTAGCGGGAACAGATACGCAGTATTTT. Translation gives CASSFVAGTDTQYF.

The V call is TRBV4-2, the J call TRBJ2-5; D call uncertain. Germline CDR1 is LGHNA and CDR2 is YNFKEQ. CDR3 length equals 13 residues. Trimming shortened V by 8 bases and J by 2 bases, and 12 bases separated the two germline ends. The CDR3 protein is CASARNEQETQYF. CDR3 in DNA: TGTGCCAGCGCCCGGAACGAACAAGAGACCCAGTACTTC.

The CDR3 sequence is CASSLGGTGTEAFF. CDR3 DNA sequence: TGTGCCAGCAGCTTAGGGGGGACAGGCACTGAAGCTTTCTTT. The V call is TRBV7-8, the J call TRBJ1-1; 8 nucleotides match TRBD1. Trimming cost V 1 base and J 4 bases; bases outside gene matches: 2. CDR1 SGHVS and CDR2 FQNEAQ come from the germline V gene. CDR3 length: 14 amino acids.

The chain couples TRBV28 to TRBJ1-5; D gene ambiguous. Germline V gene sequence: CDR1 MDHEN, CDR2 SYDVKM. CDR3 length equals 14 residues. Trimming took off 6 bases at V and 2 bases at J, with 11 bases between the two ends. Here the CDR3 DNA reads TGTGCCAGCAGCCCCCCCGGTGGCAATCAGCCCCAGCATTTT. Protein: CASSPPGGNQPQHF.

The chain joins TRBV3-1 (or the pseudogene TRBV3-2) to TRBJ2-2; D unresolved. Germline V CDR1 and CDR2: LGHDT, YNNKEL (reference sequence). CDR3 length: 15 amino acids. Trimming removed 0 bases at V and 6 bases at J, with 11 bases between. The CDR3 loop is CASSQDFRWAGELFF. In nucleotides, the CDR3 is TGTGCCAGCAGCCAAGATTTCAGGTGGGCCGGGGAGCTGTTTTTT.

A few counts support this clone. The V gene is TRBV5-6, the J gene TRBJ2-5; D is possibly TRBD1 (6 bases). Germline V lookup: CDR1 SGHDT, CDR2 YYEEEE. The V end was cut by 4 bases, the J end by 3 bases, with 16 bases between. The CDR3 spans 15 residues. Written as DNA, the CDR3 is TGTGCCAGCAGCCTTGCGGTTGACAGGAAAGAGACCCAGTACTTC. Translated, it gives CASSLAVDRKETQYF.

The chain recombines TRBV18 with TRBJ1-1; perhaps TRBD1 as D (6 bases). There are 14 residues in the CDR3. Germline lookup yields CDR1 KGHSH and CDR2 LQKENI. The ends were cut back, 2 bases at V and 5 bases at J, with 12 bases in the middle. The DNA for the CDR3 is TGTGCCAGCTCACCATCGGGGGCAGGTACTGAAGCTTTCTTT. This codes for CASSPSGAGTEAFF.

The V call is TRBV5-1, the J call TRBJ2-5; D unclear. The germline V and J ends were trimmed by 3 bases and 0 bases, with 12 bases remaining between them. From germline, CDR1 is SGHRS and CDR2 YFSETQ. The CDR3 runs to 15 residues. CDR3 loop: CASSSRFINQETQYF. In DNA, the CDR3 is TGCGCCAGCAGCTCCCGATTTATAAACCAAGAGACCCAGTACTTC.

This clone is medium-sized (0.01 to 0.1%) in the sample. The same CDR3 also results from other DNA sequences found in this sample. This chain links TRBV7-3 with TRBJ2-1; D is perhaps TRBD2 (5 bases). CDR3 length: 13 amino acids. Trimming removed 0 bases at V and 7 bases at J, with 7 bases between. Per germline, CDR1 SGHTA and CDR2 FQGTGA. Written as DNA, the CDR3 is TGTGCCAGCAGCTTAACCGGGAATAATGAGCAGTTCTTC. It codes for CASSLTGNNEQFF.

This sequence joins TRBV15 and TRBJ2-2; D remains unclear. V lost 0 bases and J 6 bases, leaving 5 bases between the germline ends. CDR3 length equals 13 residues. Per the germline V gene, CDR1 is LNHNV and CDR2 is YYDKDF (reference sequence). Here the CDR3 reads CATSRDRAGELFF. CDR3 nucleotides: TGTGCCACCAGCAGAGATCGGGCCGGGGAGCTGTTTTTT.